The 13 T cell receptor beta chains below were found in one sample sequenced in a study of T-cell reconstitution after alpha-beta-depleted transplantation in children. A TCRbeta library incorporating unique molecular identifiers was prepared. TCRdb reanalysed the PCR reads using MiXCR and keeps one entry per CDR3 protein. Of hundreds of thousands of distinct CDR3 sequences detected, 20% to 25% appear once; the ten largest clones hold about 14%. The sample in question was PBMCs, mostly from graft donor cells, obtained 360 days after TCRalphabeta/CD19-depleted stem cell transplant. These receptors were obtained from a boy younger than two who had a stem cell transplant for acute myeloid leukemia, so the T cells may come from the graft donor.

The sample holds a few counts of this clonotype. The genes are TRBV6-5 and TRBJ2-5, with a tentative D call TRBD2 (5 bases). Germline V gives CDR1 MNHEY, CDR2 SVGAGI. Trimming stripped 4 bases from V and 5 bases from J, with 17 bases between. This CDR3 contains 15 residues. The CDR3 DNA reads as TGTGCCAGCAGTTCCTTGGACGGGGTAGGGGAGACCCAGTACTTC. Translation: CASSSLDGVGETQYF.

The CDR3 spells CASSQSGLLNEQFF. The CDR3 DNA is TGTGCCAGCAGCCAGTCAGGACTACTCAATGAGCAGTTCTTC. The genes are TRBV4-2 and TRBJ2-1; perhaps TRBD2 as D (6 bases). Germline CDR1 and CDR2: LGHNA and YNFKEQ. The CDR3 length is 14 residues. The germline V and J ends were trimmed by 3 bases and 6 bases, with 12 bases remaining between them.

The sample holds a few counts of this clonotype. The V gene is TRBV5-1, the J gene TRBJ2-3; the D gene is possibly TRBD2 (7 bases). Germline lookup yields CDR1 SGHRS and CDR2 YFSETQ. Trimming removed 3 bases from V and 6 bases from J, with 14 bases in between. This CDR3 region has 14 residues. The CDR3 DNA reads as TGCGCCAGCAGCTCTCCAGGGGAGGGGGATACGCAGTATTTT. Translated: CASSSPGEGDTQYF.

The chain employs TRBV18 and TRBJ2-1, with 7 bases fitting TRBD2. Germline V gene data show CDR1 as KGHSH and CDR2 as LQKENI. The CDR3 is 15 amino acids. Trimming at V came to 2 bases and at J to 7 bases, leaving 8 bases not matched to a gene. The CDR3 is CASSPMGGTRNEQFF. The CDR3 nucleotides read TGTGCCAGCTCACCAATGGGGGGGACCAGGAATGAGCAGTTCTTC.

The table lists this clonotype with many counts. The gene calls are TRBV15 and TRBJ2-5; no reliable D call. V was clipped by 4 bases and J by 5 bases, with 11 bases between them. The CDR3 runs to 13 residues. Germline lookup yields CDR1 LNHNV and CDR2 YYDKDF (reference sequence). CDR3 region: CATSNLRMETQYF. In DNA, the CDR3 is TGTGCCACCAGCAACCTCCGGATGGAGACCCAGTACTTC.

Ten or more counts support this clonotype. CDR3 loop: CASSSQANATNEKLFF. DNA for the CDR3: TGTGCCAGCAGCTCACAGGCAAATGCAACTAATGAAAAACTGTTTTTT. V usage is TRBV21-1 and J usage is TRBJ1-4; the D call TRBD1 from the table was never checked on the DNA. TRBV21-1 constitutes a pseudogene. CDR3 length: 16 residues.

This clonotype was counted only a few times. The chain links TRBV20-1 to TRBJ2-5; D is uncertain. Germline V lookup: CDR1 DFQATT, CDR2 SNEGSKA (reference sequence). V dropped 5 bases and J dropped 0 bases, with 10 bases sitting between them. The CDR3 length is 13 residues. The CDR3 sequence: CSAPVLYQETQYF. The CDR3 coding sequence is TGCAGTGCTCCAGTTCTGTACCAAGAGACCCAGTACTTC.

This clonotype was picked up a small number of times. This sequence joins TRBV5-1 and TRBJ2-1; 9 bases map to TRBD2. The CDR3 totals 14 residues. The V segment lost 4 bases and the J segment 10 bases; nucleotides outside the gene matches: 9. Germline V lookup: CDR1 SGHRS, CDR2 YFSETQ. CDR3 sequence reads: CASSDDGGLAEQFF. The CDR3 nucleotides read TGCGCCAGCAGCGACGATGGGGGACTAGCCGAGCAGTTCTTC.

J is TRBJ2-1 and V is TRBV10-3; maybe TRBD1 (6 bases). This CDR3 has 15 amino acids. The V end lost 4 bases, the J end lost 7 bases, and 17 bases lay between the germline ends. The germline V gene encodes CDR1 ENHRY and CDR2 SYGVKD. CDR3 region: CAISALGQSENEQFF. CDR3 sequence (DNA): TGTGCCATCAGTGCCCTAGGACAGTCGGAGAATGAGCAGTTCTTC.

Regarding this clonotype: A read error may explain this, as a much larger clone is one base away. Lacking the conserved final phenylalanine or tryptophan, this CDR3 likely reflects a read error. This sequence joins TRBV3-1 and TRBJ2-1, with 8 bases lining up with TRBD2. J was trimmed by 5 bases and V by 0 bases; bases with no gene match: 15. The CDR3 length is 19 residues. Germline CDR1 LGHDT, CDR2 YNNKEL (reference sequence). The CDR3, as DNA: TGTGCCAGCAGCCAAGAACCTGGTCCGGGACTAGAATCGCACAATGAGCAGTTCTCC. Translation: CASSQEPGPGLESHNEQFS.

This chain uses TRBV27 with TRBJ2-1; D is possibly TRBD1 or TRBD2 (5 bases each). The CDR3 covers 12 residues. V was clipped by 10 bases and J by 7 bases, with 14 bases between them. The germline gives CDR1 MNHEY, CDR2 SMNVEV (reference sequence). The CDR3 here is CATWGSSNEQFF. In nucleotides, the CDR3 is TGTGCCACCTGGGGGTCGTCGAATGAGCAGTTCTTC.

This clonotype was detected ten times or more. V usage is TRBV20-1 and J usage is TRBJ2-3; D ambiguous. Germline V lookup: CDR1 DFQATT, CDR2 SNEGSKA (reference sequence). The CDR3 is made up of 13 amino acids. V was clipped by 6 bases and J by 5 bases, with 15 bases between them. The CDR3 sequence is CSAIGPSVDTQYF. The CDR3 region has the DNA TGCAGTGCCATAGGTCCCTCGGTAGATACGCAGTATTTT.

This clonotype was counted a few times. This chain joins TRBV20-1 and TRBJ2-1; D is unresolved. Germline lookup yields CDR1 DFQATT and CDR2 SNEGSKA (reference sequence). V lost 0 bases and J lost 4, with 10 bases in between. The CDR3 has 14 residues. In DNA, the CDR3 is TGCAGTGCTAGAGATATGCAGGTTTACAATGAGCAGTTCTTC. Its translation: CSARDMQVYNEQFF.